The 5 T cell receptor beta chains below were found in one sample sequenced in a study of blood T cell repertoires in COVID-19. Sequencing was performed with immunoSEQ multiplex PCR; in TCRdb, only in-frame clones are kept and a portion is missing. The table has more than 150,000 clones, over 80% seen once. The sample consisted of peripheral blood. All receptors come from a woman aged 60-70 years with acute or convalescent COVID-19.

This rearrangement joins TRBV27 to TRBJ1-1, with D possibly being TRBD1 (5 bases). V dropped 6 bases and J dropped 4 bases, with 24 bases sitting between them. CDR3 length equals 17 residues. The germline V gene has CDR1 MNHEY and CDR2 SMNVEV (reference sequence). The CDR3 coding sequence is TGTGCCAGCAGCCCCGGGAGATCGGGGGGAGCGAGCACTGAAGCTTTCTTT. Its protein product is CASSPGRSGGASTEAFF.

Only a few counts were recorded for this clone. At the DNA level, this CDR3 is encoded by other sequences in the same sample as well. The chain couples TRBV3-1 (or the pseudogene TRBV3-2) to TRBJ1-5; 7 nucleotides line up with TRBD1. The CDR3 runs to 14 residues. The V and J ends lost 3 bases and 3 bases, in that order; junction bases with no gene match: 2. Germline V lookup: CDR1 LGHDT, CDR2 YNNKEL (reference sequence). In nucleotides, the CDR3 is TGTGCCAGCAGCCAGGGACAGACCAATCAGCCCCAGCATTTT. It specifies CASSQGQTNQPQHF.

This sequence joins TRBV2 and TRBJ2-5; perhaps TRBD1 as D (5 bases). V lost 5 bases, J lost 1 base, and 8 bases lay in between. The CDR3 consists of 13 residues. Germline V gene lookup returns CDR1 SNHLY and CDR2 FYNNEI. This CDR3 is CASSYRIQETQYF. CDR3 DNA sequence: TGTGCCAGCAGTTACAGGATCCAAGAGACCCAGTACTTC.

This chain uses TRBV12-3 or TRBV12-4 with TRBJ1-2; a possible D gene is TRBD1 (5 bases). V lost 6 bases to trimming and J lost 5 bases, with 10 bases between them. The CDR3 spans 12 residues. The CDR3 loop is CASRVAGYGYTF. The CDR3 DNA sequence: TGTGCCAGCAGGGTGGCAGGGTATGGCTACACCTTC.

CDR3 loop: CASTLRGDTQYF. The CDR3 bases are TGTGCCAGCACTTTGCGGGGTGATACGCAGTATTTT. The chain recombines TRBV6-6 with TRBJ2-3; D possibly corresponds to TRBD2 (6 bases). The germline CDR1 and CDR2 sequences are MNHNY and SVGAGI (reference sequence). CDR3 length: 12 amino acids. Trimming stripped 7 bases from V and 6 bases from J, with 11 bases between.